This T cell receptor beta chain was found in a study of regulatory T cells in long-lasting Graves disease. Sequencing libraries for TCR beta were prepared with iRepertoire HTBI primers and Arm-PCR of CDR3 regions. TCRdb used MiXCR to reprocess the multiplex PCR reads, holding one entry per CDR3 protein. The sample holds about 440,000 distinct CDR3 sequences, about 15% seen once. General study findings and limits: Persistent disease was associated with favored TRBV28 usage and with favored use of TRBJ1-2 and TRBJ2-5. Compared with new cases, persistent Graves' patients showed reduced TCR diversity.

Concerning this clonotype: Its specificity is not known.

The germline CDR1 and CDR2 sequences are DFQATT and SNEGSKA (reference sequence). V was shortened by 1 base and J by 11 bases, with 15 bases between the two germline ends. This CDR3 is 13 amino acids long. This sample's time point: newly diagnosed GD, antithyroid drugs for less than 3 months. Following extraction of RNA from PBMCs, that RNA was used to make the TCR library. An endocrinology unit in Xi'an, China, supplied the patients. This sample also belongs to another study, concerning T cells in Graves' hyperthyroidism and ophthalmopathy.

The V gene is TRBV20-1, the J gene TRBJ1-5, with D uncertain. The sample in question was peripheral blood mononuclear cells (PBMCs), obtained at new diagnosis, from a patient treated with antithyroid drugs. This TCR derives from a woman aged 25 to 39 with Graves disease. The CDR3 loop reads CSARVTEGRAQHF. In nucleotides, the CDR3 is TGCAGTGCTAGAGTGACCGAAGGGAGAGCCCAGCATTTT.